This T cell receptor beta chain comes out of a study of blood T cell repertoires in COVID-19. About the research overall: Sample material is recorded as cDNA or gDNA derived from T cells, B-cell-depleted T cells, or PBMCs.

Germline V gene sequence: CDR1 ENHRY, CDR2 SYGVKD. This CDR3 spans 12 amino acids. V shed 6 bases and J shed 6 bases, with 9 bases lying between them. The method was immunoSEQ multiplex PCR; TCRdb's version includes in-frame clones alone and lacks a portion of them. The sample includes about 370,000 clones, around 90% of them seen just once. The sequence came from a man between 18 and 35 years old with active or convalescent COVID-19. The sequenced sample consisted of peripheral blood. The chain recombines TRBV10-3 with TRBJ1-5; D gene unclear. In DNA, the CDR3 is TGTGCCATCAGGGGTACGGGTCAGCCCCAGCATTTT. This sequence encodes CAIRGTGQPQHF.